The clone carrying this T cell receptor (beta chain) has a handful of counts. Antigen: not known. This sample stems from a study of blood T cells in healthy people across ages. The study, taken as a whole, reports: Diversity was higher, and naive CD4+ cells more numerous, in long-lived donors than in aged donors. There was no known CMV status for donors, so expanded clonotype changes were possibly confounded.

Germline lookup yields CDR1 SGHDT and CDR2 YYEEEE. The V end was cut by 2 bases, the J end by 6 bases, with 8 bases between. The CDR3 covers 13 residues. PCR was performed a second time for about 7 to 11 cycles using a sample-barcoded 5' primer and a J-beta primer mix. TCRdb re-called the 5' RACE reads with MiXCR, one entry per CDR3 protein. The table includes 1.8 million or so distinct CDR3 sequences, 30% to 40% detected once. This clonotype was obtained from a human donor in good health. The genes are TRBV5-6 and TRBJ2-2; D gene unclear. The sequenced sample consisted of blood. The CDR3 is CASSFMLAGELFF. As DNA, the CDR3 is TGTGCCAGCAGCTTTATGTTGGCCGGGGAGCTGTTTTTT.